Each of the 30 T cell receptor beta chains below was sequenced from the same sample in a study of blood T cell repertoires in COVID-19. The method was immunoSEQ multiplex PCR; TCRdb's version includes in-frame clones alone and lacks a portion of them. The table records over 150,000 clones, 80% to 90% of them present only once. Sequenced sample: peripheral blood. The receptors derive from a man aged 45-60 years with active or convalescent COVID-19.

The chain uses TRBV10-3 and TRBJ2-5, with 7 bases lining up with TRBD2. Germline V gene sequence: CDR1 ENHRY, CDR2 SYGVKD. The V gene end was trimmed by 7 bases and the J gene end by 2 bases; junction bases not matched to a gene: 7. The CDR3 contains 14 residues. CDR3 DNA sequence: TGTGCCATCAATGCGGGAGTGTCGCAAGAGACCCAGTACTTC. It encodes CAINAGVSQETQYF.

V is TRBV5-1 and J is TRBJ2-7; TRBD2 matches 13 bases. CDR1 SGHRS and CDR2 YFSETQ come from the germline V gene. The CDR3 consists of 14 residues. V shed 0 bases and J 6 bases; nucleotides not matched to a gene: 0. DNA of the CDR3: TGCGCCAGCAGCTTGGGGACTAGCGGGGGCGAGCAGTACTTC. Its protein is CASSLGTSGGEQYF.

V usage is TRBV6-2 or TRBV6-3 and J usage is TRBJ1-1; 10 bases line up with TRBD1. Germline V lookup: CDR1 MNHEY, CDR2 SVGEGT. The V segment lost 4 bases and the J segment 3 bases; nucleotides outside the gene matches: 8. The CDR3 is 16 amino acids. The CDR3 loop reads CASSFSDRGRYTEAFF. CDR3 sequence (DNA): TGTGCCAGCAGTTTCTCCGACAGGGGGCGATACACTGAAGCTTTCTTT.

V gene TRBV20-1 combines with J gene TRBJ1-2; D remains unclear. Between the trimmed V and J ends, which lost 5 bases and 7 bases, there was a span of 11 bases. CDR1 and CDR2 (germline): DFQATT, SNEGSKA (reference sequence). This CDR3 contains 11 residues. CDR3 sequence (DNA): TGCAGTGCTCAGGACTTTCCTGGCTACACCTTC. As protein: CSAQDFPGYTF.

This clone has only one observation. This chain links TRBV2 with TRBJ2-2; TRBD1 agrees at 8 bases. The germline V gene has CDR1 SNHLY and CDR2 FYNNEI. The CDR3 extends over 13 amino acids. V lost 5 bases to trimming and J lost 7 bases; unmatched junction nucleotides: 3. CDR3 region: CASSPGGIGELFF. CDR3 bases: TGTGCCAGCAGTCCAGGGGGCATCGGGGAGCTGTTTTTT.

This chain uses TRBV6-5 with TRBJ1-2, with D possibly being TRBD1 (5 bases). This CDR3 region has 13 residues. Germline V gene data show CDR1 as MNHEY and CDR2 as SVGAGI. V was trimmed by 6 bases and J by 6 bases, leaving 14 bases between them. CDR3 nucleotides: TGTGCCAGCAGGGCTCGGGTCAGGGATGGCTACACCTTC. This sequence encodes CASRARVRDGYTF.

The CDR3 nucleotides read TGTGCCAGCAGTTCTAAGGGACAGGGTGTCACCTACGAGCAGTACTTC. It yields the protein CASSSKGQGVTYEQYF. V is TRBV27 and J is TRBJ2-7, with 9 bases lining up with TRBD1. The CDR3 totals 16 residues. V lost 4 bases and J lost 2; bases outside the gene matches: 9. The germline gives CDR1 MNHEY, CDR2 SMNVEV (reference sequence).

This chain joins TRBV28 and TRBJ1-2; possible D gene TRBD1, 6 bases. Germline V gives CDR1 MDHEN, CDR2 SYDVKM. The CDR3 totals 12 residues. Between the trimmed V and J ends, which lost 6 bases and 4 bases, there was a span of 9 bases. The CDR3 region has the DNA TGTGCCAGCAGGCAGGGGACCTATGGCTACACCTTC. Its protein product is CASRQGTYGYTF.

The genes are TRBV3-1 (or the pseudogene TRBV3-2) and TRBJ1-6, with a weak D call TRBD1 (6 bases). V lost 0 bases and J 5 bases, leaving 17 bases between the germline ends. Germline assignment: CDR1 LGHDT and CDR2 YNNKEL (reference sequence). The CDR3 spans 18 residues. The CDR3 region is CASSQDRHTGTNNSPLHF. CDR3 DNA: TGTGCCAGCAGCCAAGACCGGCATACAGGGACCAATAATTCACCCCTCCACTTT.

The chain joins TRBV29-1 to TRBJ2-1, with TRBD2 identical over 14 bases. There are 13 residues in the CDR3. Germline V gene lookup returns CDR1 SQVTM and CDR2 ANQGSEA. With V trimmed by 7 bases and J by 11 bases, 7 bases remained unmatched. CDR3 bases: TGCAGCGGGACCGGACTAGCGGGGGGTAAGCAGTTCTTC. This gives the protein CSGTGLAGGKQFF.

This sequence joins TRBV6-2 or TRBV6-3 and TRBJ2-1, with D tentatively TRBD1 (5 bases). Trimming left V 3 bases short and J 8 bases short, with 17 bases between. The CDR3 runs 15 residues. Germline CDR1 reads MNHEY; CDR2 reads SVGEGT. The CDR3 reads CASSYPNARVHEQFF. CDR3 nucleotide sequence: TGTGCCAGCAGTTATCCCAATGCCAGGGTCCATGAGCAGTTCTTC.

This sequence joins TRBV5-4 and TRBJ2-2; the match to TRBD2 covers 10 bases. The CDR3 loop spans 15 amino acids. CDR1 is SGHNT and CDR2 is YYREEE in the germline V gene (reference sequence). The ends lost 1 base at V and 5 bases at J; junction bases unmatched: 2. CDR3 loop: CASSLLAGVTGELFF. CDR3 bases: TGTGCCAGCAGCTTGCTAGCGGGAGTTACCGGGGAGCTGTTTTTT.

This chain joins TRBV5-1 and TRBJ2-6, with TRBD1 identical over 12 bases. The germline V gene encodes CDR1 SGHRS and CDR2 YFSETQ. V lost 4 bases, J lost 1 base, and 9 bases stayed unmatched. The CDR3 length is 19 residues. CDR3 in amino acids: CASSSEGQGAGSGANVLTF. The CDR3 coding sequence is TGCGCCAGCAGCAGCGAGGGACAGGGGGCCGGATCTGGGGCCAACGTCCTGACTTTC.

The rearrangement joins TRBV19 to TRBJ1-4, with TRBD1 as a possible D gene (5 bases). The CDR3 is made up of 15 amino acids. V shed 7 bases and J shed 4 bases, with 16 bases lying between them. Germline V gene sequence: CDR1 LNHDA, CDR2 SQIVND (reference sequence). The CDR3 DNA reads as TGTGCCAGTACATGGGCGCAGGGAATTAATGAAAAACTGTTTTTT. It is translated as CASTWAQGINEKLFF.

As to this clone: This sample includes further DNA sequences coding for the same CDR3. The chain carries TRBV6-5 and TRBJ1-1; D unresolved. Per the germline V gene, CDR1 is MNHEY and CDR2 is SVGAGI. The germline V and J ends were trimmed by 5 bases and 4 bases, with 8 bases remaining between them. The CDR3 loop spans 12 amino acids. This chain's CDR3 is CASSRRGTEAFF. The CDR3 DNA reads as TGTGCCAGCAGTCGACGGGGCACTGAAGCTTTCTTT.

The chain combines TRBV2 with TRBJ1-1, with a tentative D call TRBD1 (6 bases). In germline, CDR1 is SNHLY, CDR2 FYNNEI. The length of the CDR3 is 13 residues. Trimming stripped 8 bases from V and 0 bases from J, with 10 bases between. The CDR3 region is CASRQALNTEAFF. In nucleotides, the CDR3 is TGTGCCAGCCGACAGGCCTTGAACACTGAAGCTTTCTTT.

The chain is built from TRBV5-4 and TRBJ1-3; D gene uncertain. The CDR3 runs to 15 residues. V was clipped by 5 bases and J by 0 bases, with 12 bases between them. Per germline, CDR1 SGHNT and CDR2 YYREEE (reference sequence). The CDR3 DNA follows: TGTGCCAGCAGGCCCACAGTGCCCTCTGGAAACACCATATATTTT. This codes for CASRPTVPSGNTIYF.

The V call is TRBV9, the J call TRBJ1-1; 9 positions match TRBD1. The CDR3 spans 15 residues. The V segment lost 4 bases and the J segment 1 base; nucleotides outside the gene matches: 5. The germline V gene has CDR1 SGDLS and CDR2 YYNGEE. The CDR3 DNA reads TGTGCCAGCAGCCCCCGGACAGGGGAGAACACTGAAGCTTTCTTT. Protein product: CASSPRTGENTEAFF.

This chain uses TRBV4-3 with TRBJ2-2, with 7 bases lining up with TRBD2. Germline trimming cut 4 bases from V and 4 bases from J; bases unmatched to any gene: 9. This CDR3 is built from 16 residues. Germline loops: CDR1 LGHNA, CDR2 YSLEER. The CDR3, as DNA: TGCGCCAGCAGCCCCGGACTAGTGGAAGGCACCGGGGAGCTGTTTTTT. This gives the protein CASSPGLVEGTGELFF.

J is TRBJ2-5 and V is TRBV5-4, with a possible D match to TRBD2 (6 bases). Germline-derived CDR1 and CDR2 are SGHNT and YYREEE (reference sequence). The CDR3 spans 14 residues. The germline V and J ends were trimmed by 4 bases and 2 bases, with 12 bases remaining between them. The CDR3 loop reads CASSQQAGQETQYF. The CDR3 DNA reads TGTGCCAGCAGCCAGCAGGCGGGACAAGAGACCCAGTACTTC.

The gene calls are TRBV3-1 (or the pseudogene TRBV3-2) and TRBJ2-7, with 11 bases that match TRBD1. The ends lost 3 bases at V and 7 bases at J; junction bases unmatched: 5. This CDR3 spans 14 amino acids. Germline values: CDR1 LGHDT, CDR2 YNNKEL (reference sequence). The CDR3 DNA sequence: TGTGCCAGCAGCCACGGGACAGGGGGTAGTGAGCAGTACTTC. Protein: CASSHGTGGSEQYF.

The chain links TRBV30 to TRBJ2-3; D gene uncertain. The V gene's germline CDR1 is GTSNPN and CDR2 SVGIG (reference sequence). Trimming removed 1 base from V and 6 bases from J, with 8 bases in between. CDR3 length: 12 amino acids. CDR3 nucleotides: TGTGCCTGGAGTGCCAGTAGCGATACGCAGTATTTT. It codes for CAWSASSDTQYF. Combining the CDR3 with reference TRBV30 and TRBJ2-3 gives the whole variable domain SQTIHQWPATLVQPVGSPLSLECTVEGTSNPNLYWYRQAAGRGLQLLFYSVGIGQISSEVPQNLSASRPQDRQFILSSKKLLLSDSGFYLCAWSASSDTQYFGPGTRLTVL.

V gene TRBV14 combines with J gene TRBJ2-2, with TRBD2 matching over 8 bases. Germline CDR1 and CDR2: SGHDN and FVKESK. The CDR3 totals 20 residues. V lost 0 bases, J lost 3 bases, and 15 bases stayed unmatched. As DNA, the CDR3 is TGTGCCAGCAGCCAAGATCTCAAGGCCGGGCTAGCGGGTTACACCGGGGAGCTGTTTTTT. Protein sequence: CASSQDLKAGLAGYTGELFF. Using reference TRBV14 and TRBJ2-2 for the parts outside the CDR3, the full variable domain is EAGVTQFPSHSVIEKGQTVTLRCDPISGHDNLYWYRRVMGKEIKFLLHFVKESKQDESGMPNNRFLAERTGGTYSTLKVQPAELEDSGVYFCASSQDLKAGLAGYTGELFFGEGSRLTVL.

CDR3 in amino acids: CAISEQGAGGIYEQYF. For the CDR3, the DNA is TGTGCCATCAGTGAACAGGGGGCGGGGGGAATCTACGAGCAGTACTTC. The chain carries TRBV10-3 and TRBJ2-7, with D perhaps matching TRBD1 (9 bases). Trimming removed 3 bases at V and 3 bases at J, with 18 bases between. Germline V lookup: CDR1 ENHRY, CDR2 SYGVKD. The CDR3 totals 16 residues.

J is TRBJ1-6 and V is TRBV6-2 or TRBV6-3; D is perhaps TRBD1 (6 bases). Germline assignment: CDR1 MNHEY and CDR2 SVGEGT. The CDR3 consists of 14 residues. The V and J ends lost 4 bases and 11 bases respectively, with 15 bases between them. In DNA, the CDR3 is TGTGCCAGCAGTTCCCGGGACACGAGGCCACCCCTCCACTTT. Its translation is CASSSRDTRPPLHF.

The gene calls are TRBV7-9 and TRBJ2-1, with 8 bases lining up with TRBD1. J was trimmed by 16 bases and V by 5 bases; bases with no gene match: 7. The CDR3 contains 11 residues. Germline V CDR1 and CDR2: SEHNR, FQNEAQ (reference sequence). The CDR3 nucleotides are TGTGCCAGCAGCGGTGGACAGGGCGGATTCTTC. The encoded protein is CASSGGQGGFF. Together with reference TRBV7-9 and TRBJ2-1, the CDR3 gives the full variable domain: DTGVSQNPRHKITKRGQNVTFRCDPISEHNRLYWYRQTLGQGPEFLTYFQNEAQLEKSRLLSDRFSAERPKGSFSTLEIQRTEQGDSAMYLCASSGGQGGFFGPGTRLTVL.

This clone appeared once. The chain is built from TRBV6-6 and TRBJ1-5; a weak D match, TRBD1 (5 bases). V lost 8 bases and J lost 7, with 15 bases in between. From germline, CDR1 is MNHNY and CDR2 SVGAGI (reference sequence). The CDR3 sequence is 13 residues long. The CDR3 region has the DNA TGTGCCAGCTGGCCGGGACTGGGGCAGCCCCAGCATTTT. It is translated as CASWPGLGQPQHF.

The CDR3 DNA follows: TGTGCCAGCAGCCTTCCGGGACTACAAAAAAACATTCAGTACTTC. The encoded protein is CASSLPGLQKNIQYF. The rearrangement joins TRBV5-4 to TRBJ2-4; 7 bases are shared with TRBD2. CDR3 length: 15 residues. Germline CDR1 and CDR2: SGHNT and YYREEE (reference sequence). J lost 4 bases, V lost 4 bases, and 8 bases had no gene match.

The chain has TRBV2 and TRBJ2-7; 10 bases fit TRBD1. Germline V gives CDR1 SNHLY, CDR2 FYNNEI. The CDR3 runs to 14 residues. V was pared by 6 bases and J by 3 bases, with 5 bases of the junction left unmatched. The CDR3 sequence: CASSGTGAIYEQYF. CDR3 coding DNA: TGTGCCAGCAGCGGGACAGGGGCTATCTACGAGCAGTACTTC.

This chain joins TRBV5-1 and TRBJ1-3; perhaps TRBD1 as D (5 bases). The V and J ends lost 7 bases and 0 bases respectively, with 23 bases between them. Germline CDR1 and CDR2: SGHRS and YFSETQ. This CDR3 contains 18 residues. As DNA, the CDR3 is TGCGCCAGCGAACCCCCGAAAGCGGGACGGAACTCTGGAAACACCATATATTTT. Its translation is CASEPPKAGRNSGNTIYF.